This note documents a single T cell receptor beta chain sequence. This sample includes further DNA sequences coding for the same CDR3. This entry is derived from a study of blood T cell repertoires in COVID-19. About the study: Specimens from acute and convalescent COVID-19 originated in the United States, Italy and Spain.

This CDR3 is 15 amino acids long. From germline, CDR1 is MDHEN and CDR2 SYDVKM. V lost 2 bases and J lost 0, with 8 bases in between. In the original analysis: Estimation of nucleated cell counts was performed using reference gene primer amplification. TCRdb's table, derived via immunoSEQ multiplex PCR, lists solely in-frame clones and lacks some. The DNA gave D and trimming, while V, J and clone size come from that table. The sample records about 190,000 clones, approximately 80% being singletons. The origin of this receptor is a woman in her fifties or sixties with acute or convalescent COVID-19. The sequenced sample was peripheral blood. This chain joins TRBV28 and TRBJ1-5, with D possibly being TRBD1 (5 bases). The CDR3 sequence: CASSLGTGSNQPQHF. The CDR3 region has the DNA TGTGCCAGCAGTTTAGGTACAGGTAGCAATCAGCCCCAGCATTTT.